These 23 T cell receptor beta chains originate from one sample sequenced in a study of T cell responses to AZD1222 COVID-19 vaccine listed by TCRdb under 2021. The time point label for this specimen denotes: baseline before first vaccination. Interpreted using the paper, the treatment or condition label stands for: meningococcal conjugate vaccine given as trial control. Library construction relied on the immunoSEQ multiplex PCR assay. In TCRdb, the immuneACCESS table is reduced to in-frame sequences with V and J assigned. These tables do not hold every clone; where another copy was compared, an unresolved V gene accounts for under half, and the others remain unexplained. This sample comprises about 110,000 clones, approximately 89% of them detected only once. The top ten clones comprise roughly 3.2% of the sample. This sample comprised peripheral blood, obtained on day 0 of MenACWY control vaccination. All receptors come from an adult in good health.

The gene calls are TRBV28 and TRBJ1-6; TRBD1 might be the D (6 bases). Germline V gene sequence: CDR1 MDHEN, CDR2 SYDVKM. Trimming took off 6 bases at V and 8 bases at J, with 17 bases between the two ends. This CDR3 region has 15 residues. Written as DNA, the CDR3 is TGTGCCAGCAGACCCCAGGGGACGGGGTATTCACCCCTCCACTTT. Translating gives CASRPQGTGYSPLHF.

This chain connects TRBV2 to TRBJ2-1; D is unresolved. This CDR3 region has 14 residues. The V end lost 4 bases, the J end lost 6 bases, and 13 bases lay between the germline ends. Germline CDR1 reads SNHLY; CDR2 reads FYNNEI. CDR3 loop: CASSGLARVNEQFF. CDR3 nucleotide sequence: TGTGCCAGCAGTGGACTGGCTAGGGTCAATGAGCAGTTCTTC.

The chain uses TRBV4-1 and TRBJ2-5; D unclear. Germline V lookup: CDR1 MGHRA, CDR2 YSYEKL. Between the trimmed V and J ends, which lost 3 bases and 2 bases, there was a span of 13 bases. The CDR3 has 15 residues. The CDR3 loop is CASSHLRDLQETQYF. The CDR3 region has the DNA TGCGCCAGCAGCCATCTGAGAGACCTACAAGAGACCCAGTACTTC.

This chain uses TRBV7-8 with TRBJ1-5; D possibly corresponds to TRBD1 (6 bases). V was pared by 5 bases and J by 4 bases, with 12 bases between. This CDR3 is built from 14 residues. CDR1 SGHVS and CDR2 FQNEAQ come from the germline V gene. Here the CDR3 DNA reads TGTGCCAGCAGCGCCCAAACAGGGAATCAGCCCCAGCATTTT. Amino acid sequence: CASSAQTGNQPQHF.

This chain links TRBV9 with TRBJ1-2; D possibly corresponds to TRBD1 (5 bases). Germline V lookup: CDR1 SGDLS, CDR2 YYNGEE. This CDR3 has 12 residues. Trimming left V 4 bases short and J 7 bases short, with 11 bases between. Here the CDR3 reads CASSPPGTGYTF. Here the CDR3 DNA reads TGTGCCAGCAGCCCCCCCGGGACTGGCTACACCTTC.

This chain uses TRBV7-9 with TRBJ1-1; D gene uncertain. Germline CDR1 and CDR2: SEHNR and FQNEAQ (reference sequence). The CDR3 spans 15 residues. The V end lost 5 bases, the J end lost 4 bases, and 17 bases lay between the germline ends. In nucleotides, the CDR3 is TGTGCCAGCAGCCTAGGATCTGGGAGGCCCACTGAAGCTTTCTTT. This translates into CASSLGSGRPTEAFF.

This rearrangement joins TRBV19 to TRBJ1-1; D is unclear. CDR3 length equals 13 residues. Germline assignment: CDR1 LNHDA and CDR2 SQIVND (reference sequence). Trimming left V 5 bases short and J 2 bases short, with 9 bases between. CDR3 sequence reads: CASSATQNTEAFF. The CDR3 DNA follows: TGTGCCAGTAGTGCTACTCAAAACACTGAAGCTTTCTTT.

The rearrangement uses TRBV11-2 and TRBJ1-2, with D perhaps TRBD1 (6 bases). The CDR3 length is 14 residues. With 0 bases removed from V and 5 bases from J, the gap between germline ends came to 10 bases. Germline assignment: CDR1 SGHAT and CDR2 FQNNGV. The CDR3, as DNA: TGTGCCAGCAGCTTAGACCGGGACACTTATGGCTACACCTTC. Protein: CASSLDRDTYGYTF.

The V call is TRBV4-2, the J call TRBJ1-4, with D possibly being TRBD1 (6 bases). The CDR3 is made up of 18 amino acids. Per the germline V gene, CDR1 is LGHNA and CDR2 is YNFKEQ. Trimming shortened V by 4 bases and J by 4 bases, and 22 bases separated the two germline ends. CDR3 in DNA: TGTGCCAGCAGCCCGCGGGGGGGGGCGCAGCCCATTAATGAAAAACTGTTTTTT. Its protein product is CASSPRGGAQPINEKLFF.

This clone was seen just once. The CDR3 DNA follows: TGTGCCAGCAGCTTAGGGCAGTTCGGGGTGGAGACCCAGTACTTC. Translated, it gives CASSLGQFGVETQYF. The rearrangement links TRBV5-4 to TRBJ2-5, with D possibly matching TRBD2 (5 bases). The CDR3 runs 15 residues. CDR1 and CDR2 (germline): SGHNT, YYREEE (reference sequence). The V gene lost 2 bases and the J gene lost 5 bases, with 16 bases spanning the gap.

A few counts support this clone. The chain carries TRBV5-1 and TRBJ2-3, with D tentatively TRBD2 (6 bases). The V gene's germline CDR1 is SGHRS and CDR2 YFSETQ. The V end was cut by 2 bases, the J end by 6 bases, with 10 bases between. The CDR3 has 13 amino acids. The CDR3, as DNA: TGCGCCAGCAGCTTCCCGGGGGATGATACGCAGTATTTT. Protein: CASSFPGDDTQYF.

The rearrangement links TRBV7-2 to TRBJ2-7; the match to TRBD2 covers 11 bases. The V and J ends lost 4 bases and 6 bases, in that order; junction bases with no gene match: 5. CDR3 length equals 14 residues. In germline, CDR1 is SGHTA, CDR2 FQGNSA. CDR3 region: CASSSSGGTAEQYF. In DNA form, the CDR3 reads TGTGCCAGCAGCTCTAGCGGGGGGACCGCCGAGCAGTACTTC.

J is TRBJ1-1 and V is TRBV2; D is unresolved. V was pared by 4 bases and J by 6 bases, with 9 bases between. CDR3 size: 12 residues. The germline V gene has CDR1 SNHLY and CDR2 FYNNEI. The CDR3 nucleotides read TGTGCCAGCAGTGCCACGGTCCCTGAAGCTTTCTTT. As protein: CASSATVPEAFF.

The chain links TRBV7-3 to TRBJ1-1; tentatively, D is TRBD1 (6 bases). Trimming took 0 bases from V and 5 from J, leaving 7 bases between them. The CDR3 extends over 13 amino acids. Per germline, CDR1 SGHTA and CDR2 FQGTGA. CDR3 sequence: CASSLTTGTEAFF. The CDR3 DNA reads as TGTGCCAGCAGCTTAACGACAGGTACTGAAGCTTTCTTT.

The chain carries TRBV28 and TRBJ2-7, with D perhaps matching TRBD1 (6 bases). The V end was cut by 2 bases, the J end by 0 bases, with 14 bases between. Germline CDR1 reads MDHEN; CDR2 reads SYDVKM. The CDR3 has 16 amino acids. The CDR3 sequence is CASSLPRGGYSYEQYF. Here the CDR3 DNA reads TGTGCCAGCAGTTTACCCAGGGGCGGATACTCCTACGAGCAGTACTTC.

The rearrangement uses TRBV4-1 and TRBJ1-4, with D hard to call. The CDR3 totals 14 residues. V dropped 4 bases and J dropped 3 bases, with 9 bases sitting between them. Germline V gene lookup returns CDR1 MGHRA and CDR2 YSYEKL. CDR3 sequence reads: CASSRSSPNEKLFF. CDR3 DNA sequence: TGCGCCAGCAGCCGGTCTTCTCCTAATGAAAAACTGTTTTTT.

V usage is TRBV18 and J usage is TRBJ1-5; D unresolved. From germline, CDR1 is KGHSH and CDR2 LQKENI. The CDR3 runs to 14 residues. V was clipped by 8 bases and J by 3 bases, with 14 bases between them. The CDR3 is CASRLVGNNQPQHF. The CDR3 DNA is TGTGCCAGCCGCCTCGTTGGTAACAATCAGCCCCAGCATTTT.

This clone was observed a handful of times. The CDR3 here is CASSAGGTYEQYF. CDR3 DNA sequence: TGTGCCAGTAGTGCCGGCGGCACCTACGAGCAGTACTTC. The chain is built from TRBV19 and TRBJ2-7; D ambiguous. Germline V lookup: CDR1 LNHDA, CDR2 SQIVND (reference sequence). Trimming left V 5 bases short and J 2 bases short, with 10 bases between. The CDR3 covers 13 residues.

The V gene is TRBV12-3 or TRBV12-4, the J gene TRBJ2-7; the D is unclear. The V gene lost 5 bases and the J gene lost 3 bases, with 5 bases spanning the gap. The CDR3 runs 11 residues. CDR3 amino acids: CASSTNYEQYF. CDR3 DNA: TGTGCCAGCAGTACAAACTACGAGCAGTACTTC.

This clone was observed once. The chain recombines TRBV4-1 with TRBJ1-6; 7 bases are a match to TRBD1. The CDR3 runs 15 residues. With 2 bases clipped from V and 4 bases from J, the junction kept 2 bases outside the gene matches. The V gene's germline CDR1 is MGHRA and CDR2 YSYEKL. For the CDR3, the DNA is TGCGCCAGCAGCCAACAGGGGGATTATAATTCACCCCTCCACTTT. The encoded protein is CASSQQGDYNSPLHF.

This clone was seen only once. CDR3 loop: CASSLYPKQTTNEKLFF. The CDR3 DNA reads as TGTGCCAGCAGTTTATATCCTAAACAGACAACTAATGAAAAACTGTTTTTT. The chain has TRBV28 and TRBJ1-4; D is uncertain. This CDR3 contains 17 residues. V was pared by 1 base and J by 0 bases, with 12 bases between. CDR1 is MDHEN and CDR2 is SYDVKM in the germline V gene.

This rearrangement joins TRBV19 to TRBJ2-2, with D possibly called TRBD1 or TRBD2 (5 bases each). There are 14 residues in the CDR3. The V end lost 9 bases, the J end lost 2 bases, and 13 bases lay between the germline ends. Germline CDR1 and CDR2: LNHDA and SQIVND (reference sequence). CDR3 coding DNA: TGTGCCAGCCGGGGCAGGGTAAACACCGGGGAGCTGTTTTTT. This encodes CASRGRVNTGELFF.

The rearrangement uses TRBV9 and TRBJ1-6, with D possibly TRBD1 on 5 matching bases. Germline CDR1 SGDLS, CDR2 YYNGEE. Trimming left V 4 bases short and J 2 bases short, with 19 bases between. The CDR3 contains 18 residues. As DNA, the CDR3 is TGTGCCAGCAGCCTAACATCCGGGGACGGAACCTATAATTCACCCCTCCACTTT. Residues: CASSLTSGDGTYNSPLHF.